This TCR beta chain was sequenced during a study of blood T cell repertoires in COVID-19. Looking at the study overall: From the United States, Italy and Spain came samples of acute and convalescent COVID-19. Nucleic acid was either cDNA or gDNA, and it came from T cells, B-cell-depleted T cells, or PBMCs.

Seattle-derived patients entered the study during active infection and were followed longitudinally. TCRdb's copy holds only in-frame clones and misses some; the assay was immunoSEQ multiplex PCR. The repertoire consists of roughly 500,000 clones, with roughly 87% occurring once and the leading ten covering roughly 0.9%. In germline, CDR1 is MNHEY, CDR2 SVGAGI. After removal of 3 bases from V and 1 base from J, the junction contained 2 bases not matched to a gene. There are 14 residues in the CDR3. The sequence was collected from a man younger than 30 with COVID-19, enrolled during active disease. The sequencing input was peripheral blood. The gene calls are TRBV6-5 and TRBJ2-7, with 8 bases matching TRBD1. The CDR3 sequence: CASSYDRGSYEQYF. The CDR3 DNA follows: TGTGCCAGCAGTTATGACAGGGGATCCTACGAGCAGTACTTC.